This TCR beta chain was retrieved from a study of T cells after yellow fever vaccination. Points on this clonotype: Its antigen is as yet unknown.

Regarding the study as a whole: Post-booster repertoires contained most primary-vaccination clones again (about 95% CD4, around 89% CD8).

The ends lost 4 bases at V and 0 bases at J; junction bases unmatched: 5. The CDR3 is 17 residues long. Germline lookup yields CDR1 MNHEY and CDR2 SVGEGT. The 5'RACE template-switching step produced TCR cDNA and added a universal primer site and UMIs. TCRdb recomputed calls from the 5' RACE reads with MiXCR, one row per CDR3 protein. This sample has 400,000 to 450,000 distinct CDR3 sequences; around 20% occur once, and the top ten carry 15% to 20%. The TCR sequence derives from a man aged 18 to 30 who received the YFV17D yellow fever vaccine. The rearrangement links TRBV6-2 or TRBV6-3 to TRBJ2-1; 11 nucleotides line up with TRBD2. The sample consisted of PBMCs, taken before the yellow fever booster vaccination. This CDR3 reads CASSSLLAGGSYNEQFF. The CDR3 DNA reads TGTGCCAGCAGTTCCCTTCTAGCGGGGGGCTCCTACAATGAGCAGTTCTTC.